Following are 29 T cell receptor beta chains from one sample sequenced in a study of shared clonotypes between healthy human individuals. Sequencing used immunoSEQ multiplex PCR; TCRdb keeps in-frame clones, though not all of them. The table has about 2.4 million clones, 93% seen once. Sequencing was performed on naive CD4+ T cells from PBMCs. Indicated subset: CD45RA+ positively selected. These receptors were obtained from a man between 18 and 35 years old in good health. Some clones in this sample may be carry-over from other donors' samples.

The rearrangement joins TRBV7-3 to TRBJ2-1, with D perhaps matching TRBD1 (6 bases). The CDR3 totals 13 residues. The germline CDR1 and CDR2 sequences are SGHTA and FQGTGA. V lost 10 bases and J 3 bases, leaving 13 bases between the germline ends. CDR3 sequence (DNA): TGTGCCACCTCAAGGGACAACTACAATGAGCAGTTCTTC. Amino acids: CATSRDNYNEQFF.

The rearrangement links TRBV28 to TRBJ2-3; no clear D. V shed 7 bases and J shed 6 bases, with 17 bases lying between them. This CDR3 is 14 amino acids long. The germline gives CDR1 MDHEN, CDR2 SYDVKM. For the CDR3, the DNA is TGTGCCAGCATCCCCGACGGGCTAAGGGATACGCAGTATTTT. The encoded protein is CASIPDGLRDTQYF.

The chain's CDR3 is CASSEYPTDTQYF. CDR3 nucleotide sequence: TGTGCCAGCAGTGAATATCCCACAGATACGCAGTATTTT. The chain recombines TRBV25-1 with TRBJ2-3; no clear D gene. The V gene lost 0 bases and the J gene lost 2 bases, with 3 bases spanning the gap. The length of the CDR3 is 13 residues. Germline values: CDR1 MGHDK, CDR2 SYGVNS.

This rearrangement joins TRBV6-5 to TRBJ2-7; no reliable D call. Germline V gene sequence: CDR1 MNHEY, CDR2 SVGAGI. There are 14 residues in the CDR3. V lost 0 bases to trimming and J lost 6 bases, with 12 bases between them. The CDR3 bases are TGTGCCAGCAGTTACTCTCGTGGGGTCAGCGAGCAGTACTTC. Residues: CASSYSRGVSEQYF.

A word on this clone: Distinct nucleotide sequences in the sample also encode this CDR3. CDR3 residues: CASSLDTGSYEQYF. In nucleotides, the CDR3 is TGCGCCAGCAGCTTGGACACAGGCTCCTACGAGCAGTACTTC. The rearrangement uses TRBV5-1 and TRBJ2-7; a weak D match, TRBD1 (5 bases). Germline V gene lookup returns CDR1 SGHRS and CDR2 YFSETQ. Trimming left V 0 bases short and J 0 bases short, with 7 bases between. The CDR3 extends over 14 amino acids.

The chain couples TRBV28 to TRBJ2-7; possibly TRBD2 for D (6 bases). The germline V and J ends were trimmed by 7 bases and 3 bases, with 10 bases remaining between them. The CDR3 sequence is 12 residues long. Germline V gene sequence: CDR1 MDHEN, CDR2 SYDVKM. The CDR3 protein is CASTSEGYEQYF. The CDR3, as DNA: TGTGCCAGCACTTCGGAGGGCTACGAGCAGTACTTC.

V usage is TRBV5-1 and J usage is TRBJ2-3; D is ambiguous. V dropped 0 bases and J dropped 5 bases, with 16 bases sitting between them. CDR1 SGHRS and CDR2 YFSETQ come from the germline V gene. This CDR3 is 16 amino acids long. CDR3 region: CASSLVRVSAIDTQYF. The CDR3, as DNA: TGCGCCAGCAGCTTGGTTAGAGTCTCAGCGATAGATACGCAGTATTTT.

The CDR3 region is CASSLGQGWDIQYF. CDR3 nucleotide sequence: TGTGCCAGCAGCTTGGGACAGGGTTGGGACATTCAGTACTTC. The V gene is TRBV7-2, the J gene TRBJ2-4; 9 nucleotides match TRBD1. Germline lookup yields CDR1 SGHTA and CDR2 FQGNSA. CDR3 size: 14 residues. V lost 3 bases to trimming and J lost 8 bases; unmatched junction nucleotides: 5.

This rearrangement joins TRBV5-1 to TRBJ1-1, with 7 bases fitting TRBD1. The V gene end was trimmed by 4 bases and the J gene end by 1 base; junction bases not matched to a gene: 4. The CDR3 consists of 14 residues. CDR1 is SGHRS and CDR2 is YFSETQ in the germline V gene. CDR3 sequence reads: CASSADRSNTEAFF. In DNA, the CDR3 is TGCGCCAGCAGCGCGGACAGGTCGAACACTGAAGCTTTCTTT.

The genes are TRBV27 and TRBJ2-7; TRBD2 aligns across 7 bases. Germline CDR1 MNHEY, CDR2 SMNVEV (reference sequence). After removal of 3 bases from V and 5 bases from J, the junction contained 7 bases not matched to a gene. The CDR3 extends over 14 amino acids. The CDR3 coding sequence is TGTGCCAGCAGTTTGCCAGGGAGGGGTAACGAGCAGTACTTC. Protein product: CASSLPGRGNEQYF.

The chain joins TRBV30 to TRBJ1-3; D ambiguous. The CDR3 has 13 residues. Germline V gene data show CDR1 as GTSNPN and CDR2 as SVGIG (reference sequence). V lost 3 bases and J lost 0, with 6 bases in between. The CDR3 region is CAWRPGSGNTIYF. The CDR3, as DNA: TGTGCCTGGAGGCCGGGCTCTGGAAACACCATATATTTT.

The rearrangement joins TRBV30 to TRBJ2-7; 9 bases map to TRBD2. Trimming removed 5 bases from V and 6 bases from J; junction bases left unmatched: 14. Germline V lookup: CDR1 GTSNPN, CDR2 SVGIG (reference sequence). The CDR3 covers 15 residues. This chain's CDR3 is CAWDRWASGIPEQYF. CDR3 DNA sequence: TGTGCCTGGGACAGGTGGGCTAGCGGGATACCCGAGCAGTACTTC. Drawing the rest from reference TRBV30 and TRBJ2-7, the complete variable domain is SQTIHQWPATLVQPVGSPLSLECTVEGTSNPNLYWYRQAAGRGLQLLFYSVGIGQISSEVPQNLSASRPQDRQFILSSKKLLLSDSGFYLCAWDRWASGIPEQYFGPGTRLTVT.

The V gene is TRBV6-6, the J gene TRBJ2-1, with D uncertain. The CDR3 has 14 residues. V was cut by 7 bases and J by 8 bases, with 18 bases left in between. Germline V gives CDR1 MNHNY, CDR2 SVGAGI (reference sequence). The chain's CDR3 is CASTSPADVYEQFF. As DNA, the CDR3 is TGTGCCAGCACCTCACCCGCGGACGTCTATGAGCAGTTCTTC.

This chain connects TRBV15 to TRBJ2-7; 10 nucleotides line up with TRBD2. Germline CDR1 reads LNHNV; CDR2 reads YYDKDF (reference sequence). Trimming cost V 3 bases and J 1 base; bases outside gene matches: 21. The CDR3 totals 21 residues. CDR3 amino acids: CATSSLIYWGTSASLSYEQYF. The DNA of the CDR3 is TGTGCCACCAGCAGCCTAATCTACTGGGGGACTAGCGCATCATTGTCCTACGAGCAGTACTTC.

With regard to this clone: The junction departs from the called germline gene at one end, perhaps through a read error. The CDR3 loop is CASAPGGDSYNEQFF. The CDR3 nucleotides are TGTGCCAGCGCACCGGGCGGGGACTCCTACAATGAGCAGTTCTTC. The genes are TRBV18 and TRBJ2-1, with D maybe TRBD2 (6 bases). Germline V gene data show CDR1 as KGHSH and CDR2 as LQKENI. The CDR3 length is 15 residues.

The chain carries TRBV5-1 and TRBJ2-7; 9 positions match TRBD1. Germline assignment: CDR1 SGHRS and CDR2 YFSETQ. The CDR3 runs 15 residues. The V and J ends lost 4 bases and 7 bases, in that order; junction bases with no gene match: 12. The CDR3 bases are TGCGCCAGCAGCCCACAGGGGGCGAGTATGGGGGAGCAGTACTTC. Its translation is CASSPQGASMGEQYF.

This clone was picked up one time. This chain joins TRBV19 and TRBJ2-5, with 9 bases identical to TRBD2. The CDR3 totals 14 residues. J was trimmed by 0 bases and V by 8 bases; bases with no gene match: 4. Germline assignment: CDR1 LNHDA and CDR2 SQIVND (reference sequence). The CDR3 DNA is TGTGCCAGTGCTAGCGGGGAGTACCAAGAGACCCAGTACTTC. Translated: CASASGEYQETQYF.

The V call is TRBV9, the J call TRBJ1-1; D is ambiguous. V lost 0 bases and J lost 4, with 7 bases in between. There are 13 residues in the CDR3. In germline, CDR1 is SGDLS, CDR2 YYNGEE. CDR3 amino acids: CASSVAEFTEAFF. The CDR3 DNA reads TGTGCCAGCAGCGTAGCTGAATTCACTGAAGCTTTCTTT.

The rearrangement uses TRBV2 and TRBJ1-2; D not resolved. Looked up from germline, CDR1 is SNHLY and CDR2 is FYNNEI. Trimming cost V 3 bases and J 8 bases, with 7 bases left between them. CDR3 length: 11 amino acids. The CDR3: CASSDGVGYTF. The CDR3 region has the DNA TGTGCCAGCAGTGACGGTGTGGGCTACACCTTC.

This chain joins TRBV1 and TRBJ1-5; the table's D call of TRBD1 was not tested on the DNA. TRBV1 is termed a pseudogene. CDR3 length equals 17 residues. In nucleotides, the CDR3 is TGCACCAGCAGCCAAGAAGTTACAGGGAGTGGCAATCAGCCCCAGCATTTT. It codes for CTSSQEVTGSGNQPQHF.

The chain joins TRBV27 to TRBJ2-7, with D perhaps TRBD1 (5 bases). CDR1 and CDR2 from the germline V gene are MNHEY and SMNVEV (reference sequence). Between the trimmed V and J ends, which lost 2 bases and 7 bases, there was a span of 18 bases. The CDR3 spans 15 residues. CDR3 sequence: CASSLRRGGGEEQYF. In DNA form, the CDR3 reads TGTGCCAGCAGTTTAAGAAGGGGTGGCGGTGAGGAGCAGTACTTC.

The chain links TRBV9 to TRBJ2-7, with a possible D match to TRBD1 (6 bases). The CDR3 totals 14 residues. Germline V CDR1 and CDR2: SGDLS, YYNGEE. The V end lost 1 base, the J end lost 5 bases, and 13 bases lay between the germline ends. For the CDR3, the DNA is TGTGCCAGCAGCGTATCATGGGACATAAACGAGCAGTACTTC. Translation gives CASSVSWDINEQYF.

This rearrangement joins TRBV7-9 to TRBJ1-1; 7 nucleotides match TRBD1. Germline lookup yields CDR1 SEHNR and CDR2 FQNEAQ (reference sequence). The CDR3 is made up of 15 amino acids. With 4 bases clipped from V and 3 bases from J, the junction kept 8 bases outside the gene matches. The CDR3 DNA sequence: TGTGCCAGCAGCTCAACATCACAGGGGTACACTGAAGCTTTCTTT. Its protein product is CASSSTSQGYTEAFF.

V usage is TRBV9 and J usage is TRBJ2-7; a possible D gene is TRBD2 (7 bases). The CDR3 spans 15 residues. Germline V gene data show CDR1 as SGDLS and CDR2 as YYNGEE. Trimming pared 4 bases from V and 2 bases from J, leaving 16 bases between. The CDR3 loop reads CASSLRGGATYEQYF. The CDR3 nucleotides read TGTGCCAGCAGCCTGAGGGGGGGAGCTACCTACGAGCAGTACTTC.

To note about this clone: Other DNA sequences of this sample code for an identical CDR3. The rearrangement uses TRBV6-5 and TRBJ1-2; possibly TRBD1 for D (5 bases). V was pared by 0 bases and J by 5 bases, with 7 bases between. Germline-derived CDR1 and CDR2 are MNHEY and SVGAGI. The CDR3 runs to 13 residues. Here the CDR3 DNA reads TGTGCCAGCAGTTACTCTGGGGCATATGGCTACACCTTC. Its protein product is CASSYSGAYGYTF.

The rearrangement links TRBV5-4 to TRBJ2-2, with 12 bases identical to TRBD2. Trimming took 3 bases from V and 6 from J; bases not matched to a gene: 6. The V gene's germline CDR1 is SGHNT and CDR2 YYREEE (reference sequence). This CDR3 has 16 amino acids. Here the CDR3 DNA reads TGTGCCAGCAGCTCCCGGACTAGCGGGGTGTCCGGGGAGCTGTTTTTT. Protein sequence: CASSSRTSGVSGELFF.

This clone was seen a single time. The sample has other DNA sequences that encode this CDR3 too. V and J are TRBV7-3 and TRBJ1-5; a possible D gene is TRBD1 (5 bases). Germline CDR1 is SGHTA and CDR2 is FQGTGA. V was shortened by 0 bases and J by 5 bases, with 8 bases between the two germline ends. The CDR3 runs to 14 residues. The CDR3 nucleotides are TGTGCCAGCAGCTTAACCGGGGGGGATCAGCCCCAGCATTTT. Protein sequence: CASSLTGGDQPQHF.

This chain joins TRBV7-8 and TRBJ2-7; D is unclear. This CDR3 region has 14 residues. V lost 8 bases, J lost 5 bases, and 19 bases lay in between. Germline CDR1 SGHVS, CDR2 FQNEAQ. In DNA form, the CDR3 reads TGTGCCAGCTCCGCCCCAATGTCAGCCCACGAGCAGTACTTC. Translated, it gives CASSAPMSAHEQYF.

The chain carries TRBV21-1 and TRBJ1-2; the table's D call of TRBD1 was not tested on the DNA. TRBV21-1 is termed a pseudogene. The CDR3 loop spans 18 amino acids. CDR3 coding DNA: TGTGCCAGCAGCAAGACAAGGGGAAGGGTAGAGGCTAACTATGGCTACACCTTC. Amino acid sequence: CASSKTRGRVEANYGYTF.